A single sample gave rise to the 27 T cell receptor beta chains below, sequenced in a study of T-cell memory formation after mild COVID-19 listed by TCRdb under 2021. The library was generated by 5' RACE. Sequencer: Illumina NovaSeq 6000. The raw public reads went through TCRdb reprocessing: fastp at Q25, MiXCR clone calling, in-frame beta chains kept. Rows matching on CDR3 protein sequence are summarized as one entry with the most common DNA and genes. The table for this sample lists about 140,000 distinct CDR3 sequences; approximately 21% of them were counted only once. The leading ten clones occupy 2% to 2.5% of the sample. Sample: PBMCs or a T cell subset sorted from them (not recorded which). All receptors come from an adult woman who had mild COVID-19 (a few samples of this study predate the infection). The sample titles of this study are shuffled in the database, so cell type and time point are left out; the donor was told from shared clones.

V is TRBV7-3 and J is TRBJ1-5; D is perhaps TRBD1 (6 bases). Germline V CDR1 and CDR2: SGHTA, FQGTGA. Deletions cut 5 bases from V and 2 bases from J, with 16 bases between. CDR3 length equals 16 residues. The CDR3 nucleotides read TGTGCCAGCAGCCCCCCCCGACAGGCGTGCAATCAGCCCCAGCATTTT. It is translated as CASSPPRQACNQPQHF.

This sequence joins TRBV4-1 and TRBJ2-3; a weak D match, TRBD2 (6 bases). This CDR3 spans 17 amino acids. V lost 4 bases, J lost 0 bases, and 17 bases lay in between. CDR1 and CDR2 from the germline V gene are MGHRA and YSYEKL. The CDR3 DNA reads TGCGCCAGCAGCCCACGCGTGGCGGGGACTAGCACAGATACGCAGTATTTT. Translated: CASSPRVAGTSTDTQYF.

Concerning this clonotype itself: A read error may be the cause here, since a much bigger clone is one base away. V and J are TRBV7-2 and TRBJ2-5, with D unresolved. Germline V gene lookup returns CDR1 SGHTA and CDR2 FQGNSA. The CDR3 consists of 11 residues. For the CDR3, the DNA is TGTGCCAGCAGCTACCAACAGACCCAGTACTTC. It specifies CASSYQQTQYF.

This clonotype was seen a few times. The gene calls are TRBV5-6 and TRBJ2-6; D remains unclear. The CDR3 spans 18 residues. Germline V gives CDR1 SGHDT, CDR2 YYEEEE. V was trimmed by 2 bases and J by 4 bases, leaving 19 bases between them. DNA of the CDR3: TGTGCCAGCAGCTTACGTCAGACCCCCATGGCCGGGGCCAACGTCCTGACTTTC. Encoded protein: CASSLRQTPMAGANVLTF. The complete variable domain, with remaining parts taken from reference TRBV5-6 and TRBJ2-6, reads DAGVTQSPTHLIKTRGQQVTLRCSPKSGHDTVSWYQQALGQGPQFIFQYYEEEERQRGNFPDRFSGHQFPNYSSELNVNALLLGDSALYLCASSLRQTPMAGANVLTFGAGSRLTVL.

The CDR3 sequence: CASSGGGNLWTQYF. The CDR3 coding sequence is TGTGCCAGCAGTGGCGGGGGCAACCTGTGGACCCAGTACTTC. The chain combines TRBV12-3 or TRBV12-4 with TRBJ2-5; D might be TRBD2 (7 bases). V lost 5 bases and J 7 bases, leaving 17 bases between the germline ends. The length of the CDR3 is 14 residues.

This clonotype was detected a few times. This sequence joins TRBV7-9 and TRBJ2-3, with D unresolved. Trimming cost V 4 bases and J 0 bases, with 8 bases left between them. Germline assignment: CDR1 SEHNR and CDR2 FQNEAQ (reference sequence). This CDR3 comprises 14 residues. CDR3 in amino acids: CASSSSLSTDTQYF. In DNA form, the CDR3 reads TGTGCCAGCAGCTCGAGCCTTAGCACAGATACGCAGTATTTT.

There are a few counts of this clonotype. The CDR3 here is CASRLGSTDTQYF. Written as DNA, the CDR3 is TGTGCCAGCAGACTCGGGTCCACAGATACGCAGTATTTT. The chain joins TRBV6-5 to TRBJ2-3; D is ambiguous. The germline V and J ends were trimmed by 6 bases and 2 bases, with 9 bases remaining between them. Per the germline V gene, CDR1 is MNHEY and CDR2 is SVGAGI. This CDR3 region has 13 residues.

This clonotype was seen a few times. V gene TRBV21-1 combines with J gene TRBJ2-7; the table's D call, TRBD1, has no DNA check behind it. TRBV21-1 is reported as a pseudogene. CDR3 length: 14 amino acids. The CDR3 bases are TGTGCCAGCAGCAAACGCGGCAGGGGCTACGAGCAGTACTTC. Translated: CASSKRGRGYEQYF.

The chain couples TRBV7-2 to TRBJ2-1; D may be TRBD2 (6 bases). Germline V gene sequence: CDR1 SGHTA, CDR2 FQGNSA. The CDR3 sequence is 13 residues long. The V gene lost 4 bases and the J gene lost 6 bases, with 10 bases spanning the gap. CDR3 in DNA: TGTGCCAGCAGCTCGGGACTTGGCAATGAGCAGTTCTTC. It translates to CASSSGLGNEQFF. The whole variable domain, remainder taken from reference TRBV7-2 and TRBJ2-1, is GAGVSQSPSNKVTEKGKDVELRCDPISGHTALYWYRQSLGQGLEFLIYFQGNSAPDKSGLPSDRFSAERTGGSVSTLTIQRTQQEDSAVYLCASSSGLGNEQFFGPGTRLTVL.

This chain uses TRBV6-2 or TRBV6-3 with TRBJ2-2; 9 bases map to TRBD1. V shed 6 bases, J shed 9 bases, and the junction held 5 bases outside the gene matches. The V gene's germline CDR1 is MNHEY and CDR2 SVGEGT. The CDR3 consists of 13 residues. The CDR3 DNA is TGTGCCAGCAGGGTACAGGGGGCCCGGGAGCTGTTTTTT. Residues: CASRVQGARELFF.

The chain has TRBV5-1 and TRBJ2-3, with 7 nucleotides matching TRBD2. The trim removed 4 bases at V and 0 bases at J, leaving 14 bases unmatched. Germline CDR1 SGHRS, CDR2 YFSETQ. The CDR3 covers 18 residues. CDR3 amino acids: CASSPSRGAGYSTDTQYF. In nucleotides, the CDR3 is TGCGCCAGCAGCCCCAGCCGGGGAGCGGGATATAGCACAGATACGCAGTATTTT.

This chain connects TRBV5-5 to TRBJ2-7; a weak D match, TRBD2 (6 bases). Trimming left V 2 bases short and J 3 bases short, with 12 bases between. The length of the CDR3 is 14 residues. Germline CDR1 is SGHKS and CDR2 is YYEKEE (reference sequence). Here the CDR3 reads CASSFGTSFYEQYF. Here the CDR3 DNA reads TGTGCCAGCAGCTTCGGGACTTCCTTCTACGAGCAGTACTTC.

A few counts support this clonotype. Here the CDR3 reads CASSPARLLNTEAFF. CDR3 sequence (DNA): TGCGCCAGCAGTCCGGCTAGGCTACTGAACACTGAAGCTTTCTTT. This rearrangement joins TRBV5-1 to TRBJ1-1; no reliable D call. Germline V CDR1 and CDR2: SGHRS, YFSETQ. The CDR3 length is 15 residues. V lost 5 bases to trimming and J lost 0 bases, with 14 bases between them.

The chain carries TRBV7-3 and TRBJ2-3; 9 bases match TRBD2. The CDR3 extends over 14 amino acids. The germline V gene encodes CDR1 SGHTA and CDR2 FQGTGA. With 3 bases clipped from V and 8 bases from J, the junction kept 6 bases outside the gene matches. The CDR3 DNA sequence: TGTGCCAGCAGCTTGGGTAGCGGGGGAGGTACGCAGTATTTT. Translating gives CASSLGSGGGTQYF.

The table lists this clonotype with a few counts. The rearrangement joins TRBV5-1 to TRBJ2-3; TRBD2 agrees at 8 bases. The CDR3 sequence is 15 residues long. CDR1 is SGHRS and CDR2 is YFSETQ in the germline V gene. The V and J ends lost 4 bases and 4 bases, in that order; junction bases with no gene match: 8. The CDR3 sequence: CASSPLAGLADTQYF. CDR3 DNA sequence: TGCGCCAGCAGCCCGCTAGCGGGCCTTGCAGATACGCAGTATTTT.

The table lists this clonotype with a few counts. The chain has TRBV24-1 and TRBJ1-2; 8 bases match TRBD1. Per the germline V gene, CDR1 is KGHDR and CDR2 is SFDVKD. Unmatched junction bases numbered 10, after V lost 3 bases and J lost 8 bases. The CDR3 totals 15 residues. CDR3 in DNA: TGTGCCACCAGTGATCGCGGACAGGGACGGTACGGCTACACCTTC. This sequence encodes CATSDRGQGRYGYTF.

V gene TRBV5-1 combines with J gene TRBJ1-1; 10 nucleotides agree with TRBD1. CDR3 length equals 14 residues. Germline V gene lookup returns CDR1 SGHRS and CDR2 YFSETQ. With 2 bases clipped from V and 5 bases from J, the junction kept 3 bases outside the gene matches. The CDR3 loop reads CASSLPGQGTEAFF. The CDR3, as DNA: TGCGCCAGCAGCTTACCGGGACAGGGGACTGAAGCTTTCTTT. Combining the CDR3 with reference TRBV5-1 and TRBJ1-1 gives the whole variable domain KAGVTQTPRYLIKTRGQQVTLSCSPISGHRSVSWYQQTPGQGLQFLFEYFSETQRNKGNFPGRFSGRQFSNSRSEMNVSTLELGDSALYLCASSLPGQGTEAFFGQGTRLTVV.

The rearrangement links TRBV3-1 to TRBJ2-1, with D uncertain. V shed 0 bases and J shed 14 bases, with 8 bases lying between them. This CDR3 has 11 amino acids. Germline V gene data show CDR1 as LGHDT and CDR2 as YNNKEL (reference sequence). The CDR3 DNA reads as TGTGCCAGCAGCCAAGATGGGCCCGAGTTCTTC. It specifies CASSQDGPEFF.

This clonotype has more than one count but fewer than ten. CDR3: CASSLDPRGDTEAFF. CDR3 DNA sequence: TGTGCCAGCAGCTTGGATCCCAGGGGCGACACTGAAGCTTTCTTT. V and J are TRBV5-5 and TRBJ1-1; D may be TRBD1 (6 bases). This CDR3 is 15 amino acids long. Germline loops: CDR1 SGHKS, CDR2 YYEKEE (reference sequence). V lost 0 bases, J lost 3 bases, and 12 bases lay in between.

The V gene is TRBV7-9, the J gene TRBJ1-6; D ambiguous. V dropped 4 bases and J dropped 7 bases, with 14 bases sitting between them. The V gene's germline CDR1 is SEHNR and CDR2 FQNEAQ (reference sequence). CDR3 length: 15 residues. The CDR3 DNA sequence: TGTGCCAGCAGCTATTTAGTGACGGGGAATTCACCCCTCCACTTT. As protein: CASSYLVTGNSPLHF.

This clonotype was seen a few times. The DNA of the CDR3 is TGTGCCAGCAGAGTGGGGATAGGGTTCACTGAAGCTTTCTTT. This sequence encodes CASRVGIGFTEAFF. The chain recombines TRBV7-2 with TRBJ1-1, with D uncertain. This CDR3 is 14 amino acids long. Trimming cost V 6 bases and J 4 bases, with 15 bases left between them. Germline loops: CDR1 SGHTA, CDR2 FQGNSA.

The chain links TRBV24-1 to TRBJ1-3; D unclear. CDR1 is KGHDR and CDR2 is SFDVKD in the germline V gene. The V end was cut by 4 bases, the J end by 2 bases, with 11 bases between. CDR3 length: 15 residues. CDR3 sequence reads: CATSDAEETGNTIYF. The CDR3 DNA sequence: TGTGCCACCAGTGACGCAGAGGAGACTGGAAACACCATATATTTT.

This clonotype was recorded a few times. The J gene is TRBJ2-3, the V gene TRBV15, with TRBD2 matching 8 bases. The germline CDR1 and CDR2 sequences are LNHNV and YYDKDF (reference sequence). This CDR3 region has 14 residues. Trimming at V came to 5 bases and at J to 3 bases, leaving 4 bases not matched to a gene. The CDR3 spells CATSWTSRTDTQYF. The CDR3 nucleotides are TGTGCCACCAGCTGGACTAGCAGGACAGATACGCAGTATTTT.

This sequence joins TRBV15 and TRBJ1-2; unclear D gene. CDR3 size: 12 residues. The germline V gene encodes CDR1 LNHNV and CDR2 YYDKDF (reference sequence). The V and J ends lost 0 bases and 13 bases respectively, with 12 bases between them. Written as DNA, the CDR3 is TGTGCCACCAGCAGAGATGGAGGCGCTCCCACCTTC. Translation gives CATSRDGGAPTF.

V usage is TRBV5-1 and J usage is TRBJ1-1; the D is unclear. The length of the CDR3 is 13 residues. Germline V CDR1 and CDR2: SGHRS, YFSETQ. The V and J ends lost 4 bases and 1 base respectively, with 8 bases between them. The CDR3 sequence: CASSVGKNTEAFF. Here the CDR3 DNA reads TGCGCCAGCAGCGTCGGAAAGAACACTGAAGCTTTCTTT. Full variable domain (rest looked up from reference TRBV5-1 and TRBJ1-1): KAGVTQTPRYLIKTRGQQVTLSCSPISGHRSVSWYQQTPGQGLQFLFEYFSETQRNKGNFPGRFSGRQFSNSRSEMNVSTLELGDSALYLCASSVGKNTEAFFGQGTRLTVV.

V and J are TRBV20-1 and TRBJ2-3, with unresolved D. V was cut by 6 bases and J by 2 bases, with 15 bases left in between. Germline V lookup: CDR1 DFQATT, CDR2 SNEGSKA (reference sequence). CDR3 length: 14 residues. The chain's CDR3 is CSAKMARLTDTQYF. Written as DNA, the CDR3 is TGCAGTGCCAAAATGGCCCGGCTCACAGATACGCAGTATTTT.

This clonotype was recorded a few times. The chain is built from TRBV7-2 and TRBJ2-5, with TRBD2 identical over 8 bases. V shed 5 bases and J 3 bases; nucleotides not matched to a gene: 11. Germline-derived CDR1 and CDR2 are SGHTA and FQGNSA. The CDR3 loop spans 16 amino acids. This chain's CDR3 is CASSSLAGFWEETQYF. The CDR3, as DNA: TGTGCCAGCAGCAGTCTAGCGGGTTTTTGGGAAGAGACCCAGTACTTC.